One and the same sample provided the 5 T cell receptor beta chains below, sequenced in a study of cytomegalovirus exposure and HLA in healthy donors. TCRdb's table, derived via immunoSEQ multiplex PCR, lists solely in-frame clones and lacks some. The data hold over 100,000 clones, with roughly 90% observed a single time. The specimen sequenced was PBMCs. These receptors came from a young woman in good health and CMV-seropositive.

The chain joins TRBV4-1 to TRBJ2-5; perhaps TRBD2 as D (6 bases). V lost 1 base and J 5 bases, leaving 17 bases between the germline ends. CDR3 length equals 16 residues. Germline V gene sequence: CDR1 MGHRA, CDR2 YSYEKL. CDR3 amino acids: CASSQARGTYRETQYF. The CDR3 DNA is TGCGCCAGCAGCCAAGCCCGGGGGACCTATCGGGAGACCCAGTACTTC.

V and J are TRBV4-3 and TRBJ2-1, with TRBD2 matching over 7 bases. The junction had 4 bases not matched to a gene; V was cut back by 4 bases and J by 4 bases. CDR1 is LGHNA, CDR2 YSLEER, per germline. The CDR3 is 14 residues long. The CDR3 reads CASSRGTTYNEQFF. CDR3 nucleotides: TGCGCCAGCAGCCGCGGGACTACTTACAATGAGCAGTTCTTC.

The V gene is TRBV21-1, the J gene TRBJ2-1; TRBD2 reflects the table's D call only, with no check against the DNA. TRBV21-1 is a listed pseudogene. This CDR3 is 15 amino acids long. In DNA form, the CDR3 reads TGTGCCACCCTTGTTAGCGGGAGAGACCACAATGAGCAGTTCTTC. Protein product: CATLVSGRDHNEQFF.

This rearrangement joins TRBV27 to TRBJ1-1; no firm D call. Germline CDR1 reads MNHEY; CDR2 reads SMNVEV (reference sequence). V was shortened by 5 bases and J by 0 bases, with 10 bases between the two germline ends. The CDR3 extends over 14 amino acids. CDR3 DNA: TGTGCCAGCAGTGCCTATCGAATGAACACTGAAGCTTTCTTT. This translates into CASSAYRMNTEAFF.

The CDR3 region is CASSPGTSAHNEQFF. CDR3 nucleotides: TGCGCCAGCAGCCCCGGGACTAGCGCCCACAATGAGCAGTTCTTC. The chain has TRBV5-1 and TRBJ2-1; TRBD2 agrees at 10 bases. This CDR3 is built from 15 residues. CDR1 is SGHRS, CDR2 YFSETQ, per germline. Losses at the gene ends were 4 bases for V and 5 bases for J; bases not matched to a gene: 6.